This T cell receptor beta chain is drawn from a study of sequential checkpoint blockade in melanoma. Study information: DNA from 91 pretreatment tumor samples underwent TCRβ immunosequencing.

Regarding treatment: randomized to nivolumab then ipilimumab (arm A) or the reverse (arm B). Patients had received no earlier DNA-damaging chemotherapy. About this clone itself: The antigen is not known.

Study-wide points: Mutational load did not correlate with tumor T-cell fraction or clonality.

The method was immunoSEQ multiplex PCR; TCRdb's version includes in-frame clones alone and lacks a portion of them. The sample contains approximately 19,000 clones, less than 30% of which appear only once. The source was tumor tissue (inferred from file names), collected from a patient given nivolumab and ipilimumab in sequence. The clonotype comes from a human donor with melanoma.

CDR3 region: CASSYRGGEKLFF. The CDR3 region has the DNA TGTGCCAGCAGTTACAGAGGAGGTGAAAAACTGTTTTTT. V is TRBV6-8 and J is TRBJ1-4; D unresolved. This CDR3 is 13 amino acids long. Between the trimmed V and J ends, which lost 2 bases and 7 bases, there was a span of 8 bases. Germline CDR1 and CDR2: MNHGY and SAAAGT.